Following are 20 T cell receptor beta chains from one sample sequenced in a study of identical twins. TCRdb itself ran the 5' RACE reads through MiXCR, one entry per CDR3 protein. The sample consists of about 520,000 distinct CDR3 sequences, under 25% of them appearing once. Another study also made use of these data, one on T cells expressing NK-cell markers.

The sequencing sample was made of CD4+ T cells sorted from blood. These receptors were obtained from a woman under 30 in good health.

This clonotype showed up just a few times. The gene calls are TRBV7-2 and TRBJ2-7; TRBD2 matches at 9 bases. This CDR3 region has 13 residues. After removal of 6 bases from V and 4 bases from J, the junction contained 4 bases not matched to a gene. Germline V gene lookup returns CDR1 SGHTA and CDR2 FQGNSA. CDR3 coding DNA: TGTGCCAGCAGTGCCAGCGGGGGGTACGAGCAGTACTTC. Translating it yields CASSASGGYEQYF.

The V call is TRBV5-1, the J call TRBJ1-1; no firm D call. The CDR3 totals 12 residues. V dropped 4 bases and J dropped 3 bases, with 7 bases sitting between them. Germline V CDR1 and CDR2: SGHRS, YFSETQ. The CDR3 DNA reads TGCGCCAGCAGCGAGGGTCACACTGAAGCTTTCTTT. This gives the protein CASSEGHTEAFF.

The chain couples TRBV20-1 to TRBJ1-2, with 8 positions matching TRBD1. The ends lost 1 base at V and 8 bases at J; junction bases unmatched: 9. CDR1 DFQATT and CDR2 SNEGSKA come from the germline V gene (reference sequence). CDR3 length: 14 amino acids. The CDR3 DNA sequence: TGCAGTGCTAGAGGATACCAGGGGGCAGGCGGCTACACCTTC. Translating it yields CSARGYQGAGGYTF.

This clonotype has only a few counts. The chain combines TRBV20-1 with TRBJ1-1; 8 bases match TRBD1. The CDR3 is made up of 14 amino acids. V shed 6 bases, J shed 2 bases, and the junction held 8 bases outside the gene matches. The germline V gene encodes CDR1 DFQATT and CDR2 SNEGSKA (reference sequence). The CDR3 nucleotides are TGCAGTGCCGCAACCCAGGGGGCAAACACTGAAGCTTTCTTT. This codes for CSAATQGANTEAFF.

The V call is TRBV6-1, the J call TRBJ1-1, with unresolved D. Germline lookup yields CDR1 MNHNS and CDR2 SASEGT. Deletions cut 5 bases from V and 5 bases from J, with 18 bases between. This CDR3 comprises 15 residues. CDR3 sequence (DNA): TGTGCCAGCAGTCCGAGGTCGACGGTGGGAACTGAAGCTTTCTTT. It encodes CASSPRSTVGTEAFF.

This clonotype was observed a few times. V usage is TRBV6-1 and J usage is TRBJ2-1, with 8 positions matching TRBD2. This CDR3 spans 15 amino acids. Germline V gene lookup returns CDR1 MNHNS and CDR2 SASEGT. V was clipped by 6 bases and J by 7 bases; unmatched bases: 11. CDR3 sequence reads: CASRPSGSGWNEQFF. The CDR3 region has the DNA TGTGCCAGCAGACCCAGCGGGAGCGGGTGGAATGAGCAGTTCTTC.

This clonotype was seen ten or more times. The chain combines TRBV25-1 with TRBJ2-3; no definite D call. CDR3 length: 17 residues. Trimming pared 3 bases from V and 2 bases from J, leaving 18 bases between. Per germline, CDR1 MGHDK and CDR2 SYGVNS. Here the CDR3 DNA reads TGTGCCAGCAGTGACTCTACTAAACTCCCTTCCACAGATACGCAGTATTTT. Encoded protein: CASSDSTKLPSTDTQYF.

This chain joins TRBV4-2 and TRBJ1-2, with 10 positions matching TRBD1. Trimming cost V 0 bases and J 8 bases; bases outside gene matches: 6. Germline V lookup: CDR1 LGHNA, CDR2 YNFKEQ. This CDR3 comprises 15 residues. CDR3 sequence (DNA): TGTGCCAGCAGCCAAGACCTAAGGGGACAGGGGGGCTACACCTTC. Translation gives CASSQDLRGQGGYTF.

The chain combines TRBV15 with TRBJ2-7, with D uncertain. This CDR3 region has 13 residues. V lost 0 bases, J lost 4 bases, and 7 bases lay in between. CDR1 and CDR2 (germline): LNHNV, YYDKDF (reference sequence). Here the CDR3 reads CATSRDYGYEQYF. The CDR3 DNA is TGTGCCACCAGCAGAGACTACGGATACGAGCAGTACTTC.

This clonotype was observed many times. The gene calls are TRBV6-1 and TRBJ2-5, with TRBD2 identical over 8 bases. Germline V lookup: CDR1 MNHNS, CDR2 SASEGT. There are 16 residues in the CDR3. Trimming at V came to 8 bases and at J to 5 bases, leaving 16 bases not matched to a gene. CDR3 region: CASALISGGRYETQYF. The DNA for the CDR3 is TGTGCCAGCGCTCTTATTTCGGGGGGGCGATATGAGACCCAGTACTTC.

The rearrangement uses TRBV3-1 and TRBJ1-4; D is uncertain. Trimming left V 5 bases short and J 4 bases short, with 17 bases between. Germline CDR1 and CDR2: LGHDT and YNNKEL (reference sequence). This CDR3 spans 16 amino acids. CDR3: CASSRSILAFNEKLFF. The CDR3 bases are TGTGCCAGCAGCAGAAGCATCCTCGCTTTTAATGAAAAACTGTTTTTT.

This clonotype was seen a few times. This sequence joins TRBV12-3 or TRBV12-4 and TRBJ1-2; 7 bases fit TRBD1. The J segment lost 3 bases and the V segment lost 4 bases, leaving 5 bases of the junction unmatched. The CDR3 spans 14 residues. CDR3 nucleotide sequence: TGTGCCAGCAGTTCCCGACAGGGACACTATGGCTACACCTTC. This encodes CASSSRQGHYGYTF.

The rearrangement links TRBV10-3 to TRBJ2-7, with D possibly being TRBD1 (6 bases). Trimming cost V 0 bases and J 2 bases, with 11 bases left between them. Germline CDR1 and CDR2: ENHRY and SYGVKD. The CDR3 totals 15 residues. The CDR3 here is CAISESAGVTYEQYF. The CDR3, as DNA: TGTGCCATCAGTGAGTCGGCAGGGGTAACCTACGAGCAGTACTTC.

This clonotype was detected ten times or more. The chain joins TRBV5-1 to TRBJ2-1; 10 nucleotides align to TRBD2. Germline trimming cut 9 bases from V and 6 bases from J; bases unmatched to any gene: 3. The CDR3 runs to 12 residues. Germline CDR1 is SGHRS and CDR2 is YFSETQ. The CDR3 DNA reads as TGCGCCACCGGGACTAGCGTCAATGAGCAGTTCTTC. Its translation: CATGTSVNEQFF.

The chain carries TRBV20-1 and TRBJ2-3, with D uncertain. The CDR3 sequence is 16 residues long. Germline V gives CDR1 DFQATT, CDR2 SNEGSKA (reference sequence). Between the trimmed V and J ends, which lost 0 bases and 5 bases, there was a span of 18 bases. In nucleotides, the CDR3 is TGCAGTGCTAGAGATCCGGCAGAGGTCCGTTTAGATACGCAGTATTTT. It codes for CSARDPAEVRLDTQYF.

V and J are TRBV6-5 and TRBJ1-2; D is unclear. CDR1 is MNHEY and CDR2 is SVGAGI in the germline V gene. The CDR3 is made up of 17 amino acids. Trimming shortened V by 2 bases and J by 0 bases, and 16 bases separated the two germline ends. CDR3 in DNA: TGTGCCAGCAGTTACACCGGAAATTATATGGCTAACTATGGCTACACCTTC. It encodes CASSYTGNYMANYGYTF.

This clonotype appeared many times. V usage is TRBV12-3 or TRBV12-4 and J usage is TRBJ1-2; D gene uncertain. CDR3 length: 13 residues. Trimming left V 2 bases short and J 4 bases short, with 8 bases between. Here the CDR3 DNA reads TGTGCCAGCAGTTTAAACTCGGGCTATGGCTACACCTTC. Translation gives CASSLNSGYGYTF.

This clonotype has more than one count but fewer than ten. The chain has TRBV11-2 and TRBJ2-5; tentatively, D is TRBD1 or TRBD2 (5 bases each). The V gene's germline CDR1 is SGHAT and CDR2 FQNNGV. Deletions cut 5 bases from V and 0 bases from J, with 13 bases between. The CDR3 extends over 15 amino acids. CDR3 DNA: TGTGCCAGCAGCCCACGGGACGTAAACCAAGAGACCCAGTACTTC. Translating gives CASSPRDVNQETQYF.

This clonotype showed up just a few times. V is TRBV24-1 and J is TRBJ2-1; D gene ambiguous. The CDR3 covers 13 residues. Trimming cost V 9 bases and J 8 bases, with 16 bases left between them. Germline loops: CDR1 KGHDR, CDR2 SFDVKD. CDR3 sequence reads: CATAVGSGDEQFF. The DNA for the CDR3 is TGTGCCACCGCTGTGGGCTCTGGAGATGAGCAGTTCTTC.

The chain uses TRBV27 and TRBJ1-1; unclear D gene. V was pared by 2 bases and J by 5 bases, with 9 bases between. Germline CDR1 is MNHEY and CDR2 is SMNVEV (reference sequence). The CDR3 has 13 residues. The CDR3 reads CASSLEGWTEAFF. The CDR3 DNA sequence: TGTGCCAGCAGTTTAGAAGGGTGGACTGAAGCTTTCTTT.